One T cell receptor (beta chain) is described in this entry. Its antigen is undetermined. The data were taken from a study of CD8+ T cells in alopecia areata. Findings of the study overall: Especially in alopecia totalis/universalis, lesional scalp showed greater clonality than normal scalp did. Unlike in mice, where it was clearer, TCR sharing across patients was less clear, possibly HLA-related. Besides other cells, scalp samples also yield sequences of resident alphabeta T cells from normal skin.

V was clipped by 2 bases and J by 5 bases, with 4 bases between them. This CDR3 spans 11 amino acids. Germline CDR1 reads SGHTA; CDR2 reads FQGNSA. The sequencing template was cDNA reverse transcribed from extracted RNA. The assay was immunoSEQ multiplex PCR, and TCRdb's table has in-frame clones only and misses some. The table has 100,000 to 150,000 clones, roughly 61% seen once. This specimen consisted of CD4+ T cells sorted from blood, obtained at week 0. The receptor was derived from a human donor with alopecia areata. The genes are TRBV7-2 and TRBJ2-7; no firm D call. The CDR3 loop is CASSLQHEQYF. The CDR3 DNA reads as TGTGCCAGCAGCTTACAACACGAGCAGTACTTC.